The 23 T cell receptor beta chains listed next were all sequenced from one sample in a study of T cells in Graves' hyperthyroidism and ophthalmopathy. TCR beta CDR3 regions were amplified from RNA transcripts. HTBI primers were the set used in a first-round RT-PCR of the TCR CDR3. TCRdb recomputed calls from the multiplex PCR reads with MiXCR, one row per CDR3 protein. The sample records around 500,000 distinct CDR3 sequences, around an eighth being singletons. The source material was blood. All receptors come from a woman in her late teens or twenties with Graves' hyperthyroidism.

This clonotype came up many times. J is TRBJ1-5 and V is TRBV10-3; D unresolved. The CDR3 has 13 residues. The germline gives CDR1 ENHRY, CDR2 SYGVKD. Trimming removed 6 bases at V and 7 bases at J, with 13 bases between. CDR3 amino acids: CAIRTYEGQPQHF. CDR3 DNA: TGTGCCATCAGGACGTATGAGGGCCAGCCCCAGCATTTT.

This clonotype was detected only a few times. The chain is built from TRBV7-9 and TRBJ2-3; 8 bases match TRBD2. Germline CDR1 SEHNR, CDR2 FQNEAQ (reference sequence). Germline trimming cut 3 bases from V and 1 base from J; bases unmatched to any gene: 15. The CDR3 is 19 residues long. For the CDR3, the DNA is TGTGCCAGCAGCTTTACTATTGGAGCGGGAGATGGGCGCACAGATACGCAGTATTTT. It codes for CASSFTIGAGDGRTDTQYF.

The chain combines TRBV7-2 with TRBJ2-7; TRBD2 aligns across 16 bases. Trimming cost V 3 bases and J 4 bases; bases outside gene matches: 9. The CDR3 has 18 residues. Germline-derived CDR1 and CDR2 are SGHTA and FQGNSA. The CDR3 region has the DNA TGTGCCAGCAGCTTTTCAGGGACTAGCGGGAGGGCCATGTACGAGCAGTACTTC. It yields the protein CASSFSGTSGRAMYEQYF.

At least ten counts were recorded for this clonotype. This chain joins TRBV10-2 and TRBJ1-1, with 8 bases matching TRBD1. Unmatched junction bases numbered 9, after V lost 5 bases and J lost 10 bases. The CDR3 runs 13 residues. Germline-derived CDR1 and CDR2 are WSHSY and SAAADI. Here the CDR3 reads CASSFYRGRSAFF. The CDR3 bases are TGCGCCAGCAGTTTTTACAGGGGGAGGTCAGCTTTCTTT.

CDR3 protein: CASRTMGFGNTIYF. The CDR3 coding sequence is TGTGCCAGCAGAACTATGGGGTTTGGAAACACCATATATTTT. The J gene is TRBJ1-3, the V gene TRBV12-3 or TRBV12-4; D is ambiguous. The CDR3 has 14 amino acids. V shed 6 bases and J shed 3 bases, with 12 bases lying between them.

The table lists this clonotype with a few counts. CDR3 residues: CASSPGQGRDNEQFF. CDR3 nucleotides: TGTGCCAGCAGCCCGGGACAGGGGAGGGACAATGAGCAGTTCTTC. The rearrangement joins TRBV7-6 to TRBJ2-1; 10 nucleotides align to TRBD1. This CDR3 contains 15 residues. Germline CDR1 and CDR2: SGHVS and FNYEAQ. The J segment lost 5 bases and the V segment lost 5 bases, leaving 6 bases of the junction unmatched.

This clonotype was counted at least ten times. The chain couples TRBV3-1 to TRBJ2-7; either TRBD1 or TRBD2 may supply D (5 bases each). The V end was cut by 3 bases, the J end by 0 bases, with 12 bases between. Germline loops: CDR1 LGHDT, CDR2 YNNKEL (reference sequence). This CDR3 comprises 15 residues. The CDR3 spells CASSHQGRSSYEQYF. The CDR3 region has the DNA TGTGCCAGCAGCCATCAGGGACGAAGCTCCTACGAGCAGTACTTC.

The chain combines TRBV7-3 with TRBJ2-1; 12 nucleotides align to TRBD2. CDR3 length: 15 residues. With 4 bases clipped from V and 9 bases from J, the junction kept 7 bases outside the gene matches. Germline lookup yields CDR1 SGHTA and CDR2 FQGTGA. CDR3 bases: TGTGCCAGCAGCTCGCTAGCGGGAGGGCATGGTGAGCAGTTCTTC. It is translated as CASSSLAGGHGEQFF.

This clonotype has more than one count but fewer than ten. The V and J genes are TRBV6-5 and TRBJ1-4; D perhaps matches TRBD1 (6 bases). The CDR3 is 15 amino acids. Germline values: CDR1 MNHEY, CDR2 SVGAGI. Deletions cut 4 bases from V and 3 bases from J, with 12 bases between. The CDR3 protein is CASSSTGPPNEKLFF. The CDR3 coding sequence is TGTGCCAGCAGTTCAACAGGGCCTCCTAATGAAAAACTGTTTTTT.

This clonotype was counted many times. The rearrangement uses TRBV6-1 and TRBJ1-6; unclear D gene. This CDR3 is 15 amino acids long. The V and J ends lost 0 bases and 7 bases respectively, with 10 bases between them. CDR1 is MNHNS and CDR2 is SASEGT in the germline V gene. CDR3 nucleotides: TGTGCCAGCAGTGAAGCATGGGCGTCGAATTCACCCCTCCACTTT. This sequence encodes CASSEAWASNSPLHF.

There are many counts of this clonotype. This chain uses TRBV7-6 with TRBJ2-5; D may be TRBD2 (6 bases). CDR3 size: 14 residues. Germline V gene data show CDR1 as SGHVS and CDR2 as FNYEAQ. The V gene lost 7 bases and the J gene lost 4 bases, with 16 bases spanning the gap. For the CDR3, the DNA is TGTGCCAGCAATCGTCGGAGGGGAGGAGAGACCCAGTACTTC. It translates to CASNRRRGGETQYF.

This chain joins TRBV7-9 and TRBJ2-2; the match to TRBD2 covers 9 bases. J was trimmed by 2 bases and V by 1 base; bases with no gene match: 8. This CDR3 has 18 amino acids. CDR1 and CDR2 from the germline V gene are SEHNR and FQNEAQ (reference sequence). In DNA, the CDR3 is TGTGCCAGCAGCTTAGGAGAATGGCTAGCGGGAAACACCGGGGAGCTGTTTTTT. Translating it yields CASSLGEWLAGNTGELFF. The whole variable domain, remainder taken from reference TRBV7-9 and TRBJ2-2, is DTGVSQNPRHKITKRGQNVTFRCDPISEHNRLYWYRQTLGQGPEFLTYFQNEAQLEKSRLLSDRFSAERPKGSFSTLEIQRTEQGDSAMYLCASSLGEWLAGNTGELFFGEGSRLTVL.

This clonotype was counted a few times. The CDR3 region has the DNA TGTGCTAGTGGTTCGGACAGCTATGGCTACACCTTC. The encoded protein is CASGSDSYGYTF. The gene calls are TRBV12-5 and TRBJ1-2; D possibly corresponds to TRBD1 (6 bases). Germline-derived CDR1 and CDR2 are LGHNT and FRNRAP. This CDR3 has 12 amino acids. V gave up 4 bases and J gave up 4 bases, with 7 bases separating them.

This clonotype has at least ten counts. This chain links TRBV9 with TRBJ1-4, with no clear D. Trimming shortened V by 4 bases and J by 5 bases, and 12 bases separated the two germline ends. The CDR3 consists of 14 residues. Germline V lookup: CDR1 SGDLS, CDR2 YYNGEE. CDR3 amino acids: CASSPEVRNEKLFF. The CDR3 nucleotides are TGTGCCAGCAGCCCGGAAGTCCGGAATGAAAAACTGTTTTTT.

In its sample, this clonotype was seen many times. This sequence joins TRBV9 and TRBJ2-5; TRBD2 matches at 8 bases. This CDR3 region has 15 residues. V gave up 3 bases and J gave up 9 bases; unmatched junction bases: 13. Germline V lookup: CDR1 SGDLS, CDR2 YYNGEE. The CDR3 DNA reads TGTGCCAGCAGCGACGGAGCGGGGGTACTTAGAGCCCAGTACTTC. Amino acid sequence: CASSDGAGVLRAQYF.

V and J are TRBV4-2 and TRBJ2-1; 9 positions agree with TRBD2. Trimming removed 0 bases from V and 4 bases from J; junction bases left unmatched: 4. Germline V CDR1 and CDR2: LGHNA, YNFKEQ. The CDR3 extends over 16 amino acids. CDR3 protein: CASSQEWLAGYNEQFF. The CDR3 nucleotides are TGTGCCAGCAGCCAAGAGTGGCTAGCGGGGTACAATGAGCAGTTCTTC.

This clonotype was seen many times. CDR3 bases: TGTGCCAGCAGAATAACTAGCGGGAAGTGGCGAGGAGGCACAGATACGCAGTATTTT. It encodes CASRITSGKWRGGTDTQYF. This chain links TRBV12-3 or TRBV12-4 with TRBJ2-3, with TRBD2 matching 10 bases. J was trimmed by 1 base and V by 6 bases; bases with no gene match: 16. The CDR3 has 19 amino acids.

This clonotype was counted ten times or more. The CDR3: CASSLDEAPAGALDHYGYTF. CDR3 coding DNA: TGTGCCAGCAGCTTAGATGAGGCCCCAGCCGGGGCCCTTGACCACTATGGCTACACCTTC. The V call is TRBV11-2, the J call TRBJ1-2, with D perhaps matching TRBD1 (5 bases). V gave up 0 bases and J gave up 3 bases, with 26 bases separating them. Germline V gene sequence: CDR1 SGHAT, CDR2 FQNNGV. The CDR3 has 20 amino acids.

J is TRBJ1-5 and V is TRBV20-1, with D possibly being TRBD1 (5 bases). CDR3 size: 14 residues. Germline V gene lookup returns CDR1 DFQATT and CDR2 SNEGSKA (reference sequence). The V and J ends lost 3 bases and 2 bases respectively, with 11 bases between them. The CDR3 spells CSASRGWGNQPQHF. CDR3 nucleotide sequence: TGCAGTGCTAGTAGGGGCTGGGGCAATCAGCCCCAGCATTTT.

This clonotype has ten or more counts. As DNA, the CDR3 is TGTGCCTGGAGGGCGATCTGGGAATCATCCTACGAGCAGTACTTC. It translates to CAWRAIWESSYEQYF. The chain recombines TRBV30 with TRBJ2-7; D call uncertain. The germline CDR1 and CDR2 sequences are GTSNPN and SVGIG (reference sequence). V lost 3 bases, J lost 1 base, and 16 bases lay in between. This CDR3 spans 15 amino acids.

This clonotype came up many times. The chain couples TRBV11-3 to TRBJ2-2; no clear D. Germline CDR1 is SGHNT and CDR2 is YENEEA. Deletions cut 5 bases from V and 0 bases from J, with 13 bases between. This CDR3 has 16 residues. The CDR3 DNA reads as TGTGCCAGCAGCCCCCGTGAAGGCACGAACACCGGGGAGCTGTTTTTT. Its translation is CASSPREGTNTGELFF.

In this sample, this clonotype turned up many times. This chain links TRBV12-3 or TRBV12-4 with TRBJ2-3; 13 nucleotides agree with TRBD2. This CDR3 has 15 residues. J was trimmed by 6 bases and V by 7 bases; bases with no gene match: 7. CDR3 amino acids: CASKRTSGSLDTQYF. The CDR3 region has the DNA TGTGCCAGCAAAAGGACTAGCGGGAGTTTGGATACGCAGTATTTT.

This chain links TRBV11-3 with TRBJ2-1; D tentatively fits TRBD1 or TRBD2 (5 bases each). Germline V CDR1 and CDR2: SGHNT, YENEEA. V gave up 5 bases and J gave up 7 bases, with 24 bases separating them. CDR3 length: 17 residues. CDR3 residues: CASSGPNQGPVRNEQFF. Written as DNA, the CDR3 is TGTGCCAGCAGCGGTCCAAACCAGGGACCAGTCCGGAATGAGCAGTTCTTC.